The 5 T cell receptor beta chains presented below share a single source sample, sequenced in a study of metastatic and nonmetastatic thyroid tumors. Each patient went into thyroid surgery without having received any treatment. TCRdb reprocessed the PCR reads using MiXCR. Of some 22,000 clones in the sample, roughly 21% are singletons; the top ten hold around 13%. Sequenced sample: blood. Every receptor here comes from a male donor with papillary thyroid cancer or a benign thyroid nodule (not recorded which). Some clones in this sample may be carry-over from other donors' samples.

The chain has TRBV20-1 and TRBJ2-7, with D perhaps matching TRBD2 (5 bases). The germline V gene has CDR1 DFQATT and CDR2 SNEGSKA (reference sequence). This CDR3 has 14 residues. V gave up 3 bases and J gave up 5 bases, with 17 bases separating them. The CDR3 protein is CSASAGPERDEQYF. The CDR3 DNA is TGCAGTGCTAGCGCCGGGCCAGAGAGGGACGAGCAGTACTTC.

This clone was found many times. The chain recombines TRBV30 with TRBJ1-5, with no clear D. The CDR3 spans 14 residues. Trimming removed 3 bases at V and 4 bases at J, with 13 bases between. Per the germline V gene, CDR1 is GTSNPN and CDR2 is SVGIG (reference sequence). The DNA of the CDR3 is TGTGCCTGGAGGTCCGGGCAGTTTAATCAGCCCCAGCATTTT. It yields the protein CAWRSGQFNQPQHF.

As for this clone: Germline and junction disagree at one end, which may indicate a read error. This chain uses TRBV11-1 with TRBJ2-3, with TRBD2 matching 8 bases. CDR3 size: 15 residues. CDR1 and CDR2 from the germline V gene are SGHAT and FQDESV (reference sequence). The CDR3 DNA reads TGCGCCAGCAGCCCGATGCGGGGGGCCACAGATACGCAGTATTTT. This translates into CASSPMRGATDTQYF.

The chain recombines TRBV20-1 with TRBJ2-7; D is possibly TRBD1 or TRBD2 (5 bases each). The CDR3 is 14 amino acids. V was clipped by 2 bases and J by 4 bases, with 15 bases between them. CDR1 DFQATT and CDR2 SNEGSKA come from the germline V gene (reference sequence). The CDR3 nucleotides are TGCAGTGCTAGATCAGACACAGAGGGGTACGAGCAGTACTTC. Amino acids: CSARSDTEGYEQYF.

Remarks on this clone: One end of the junction fails to match germline, which may point to a read error. The J gene is TRBJ1-1, the V gene TRBV6-1; TRBD1 matches at 7 bases. Germline lookup yields CDR1 MNHNS and CDR2 SASEGT. CDR3 length: 15 amino acids. The CDR3 is CTSKGGDRSNTEAFF. The CDR3 bases are TGTACCAGCAAAGGAGGGGACAGATCGAACACTGAAGCTTTCTTT.